This TCR beta chain emerged from a study of blood T cell repertoires in COVID-19. Participant reports of clinical history set cohort assignment. The junction had 8 bases not matched to a gene; V was cut back by 5 bases and J by 7 bases. CDR3 length: 14 amino acids. Germline V lookup: CDR1 LNHDA, CDR2 SQIVND (reference sequence). How the authors handled the data: Estimates of nucleated cell counts were drawn from the amplification of reference gene primers. Sequencing used immunoSEQ multiplex PCR; TCRdb keeps in-frame clones, though not all of them. V, J and clone size are taken as reported in that table, and D and trimming were inferred from the DNA itself. Here the sample spans around 450,000 clones, about 85% being singletons.

Sequenced: PBMCs or T cells enriched from blood (not recorded which). This sequence originates from a woman between 18 and 29 years old with acute COVID-19. V gene TRBV19 combines with J gene TRBJ2-4, with TRBD1 matching 7 bases. The CDR3 region is CASSDDRDINIQYF. CDR3 nucleotides: TGTGCCAGTAGTGATGACAGGGACATCAACATTCAGTACTTC.